What follows are 18 T cell receptor beta chains derived from one specimen sequenced in a study of blood T cells in healthy people across ages. For the second PCR, which ran for about 6 to 11 cycles, a sample-barcoded 5' primer and a J-beta primer mix were used. TCRdb re-derived calls from the 5' RACE reads in MiXCR, one entry per CDR3 protein. The sample has some 790,000 distinct CDR3 sequences; about 30% are singletons. Sequencing was done on a sample of blood. The receptors stem from a woman over 75 in good health.

Only a few counts were recorded for this clonotype. This rearrangement joins TRBV4-3 to TRBJ2-3; unclear D gene. CDR1 is LGHNA and CDR2 is YSLEER in the germline V gene. V lost 1 base, J lost 4 bases, and 12 bases lay in between. The CDR3 extends over 15 amino acids. Here the CDR3 reads CASSQVLQLSDTQYF. CDR3 nucleotides: TGCGCCAGCAGCCAAGTCCTTCAGCTATCAGATACGCAGTATTTT.

The CDR3 DNA follows: TGTGCCAGCAGTCCAAACAGGGCCCCCGGCTGGTACAATGAGCAGTACTTC. Encoded protein: CASSPNRAPGWYNEQYF. The chain carries TRBV12-3 or TRBV12-4 and TRBJ2-5, with D possibly matching TRBD1 (6 bases). There are 17 residues in the CDR3. Deletions cut 5 bases from V and 11 bases from J, with 30 bases between.

Points on this clonotype: A much larger clone lies a single base off, so this may be a read error. The gene calls are TRBV15 and TRBJ1-2, with D tentatively TRBD1 (5 bases). Germline values: CDR1 LNHNV, CDR2 YYDKDF (reference sequence). CDR3 length: 17 residues. CDR3 coding DNA: TGTGCCACCAGCAGAGATCGAGCGGAACGGGGGAGGTATGACTACACCTTC. The encoded protein is CATSRDRAERGRYDYTF.

Notes on this clonotype: A much larger clone sits a single nucleotide away, making a read error possible. The chain uses TRBV5-1 and TRBJ2-3; TRBD1 aligns across 7 bases. The CDR3 extends over 13 amino acids. The germline CDR1 and CDR2 sequences are SGHRS and YFSETQ. Germline trimming cut 4 bases from V and 8 bases from J; bases unmatched to any gene: 7. The CDR3 coding sequence is TGCGCCAGCAGCAACCGGGACAGAGGTACGCAGTATTTT. It yields the protein CASSNRDRGTQYF.

This chain connects TRBV7-2 to TRBJ2-2, with D perhaps being TRBD1 or TRBD2 (5 bases each). Germline lookup yields CDR1 SGHTA and CDR2 FQGNSA. The CDR3 is 15 residues long. Trimming took 3 bases from V and 5 from J, leaving 13 bases between them. Here the CDR3 reads CASSFEGLKTGELFF. For the CDR3, the DNA is TGTGCCAGCAGCTTTGAGGGGCTGAAGACCGGGGAGCTGTTTTTT. The full variable domain, rest sourced from reference TRBV7-2 and TRBJ2-2, is GAGVSQSPSNKVTEKGKDVELRCDPISGHTALYWYRQSLGQGLEFLIYFQGNSAPDKSGLPSDRFSAERTGGSVSTLTIQRTQQEDSAVYLCASSFEGLKTGELFFGEGSRLTVL.

The gene calls are TRBV24-1 and TRBJ2-1; 7 bases fit TRBD1. From germline, CDR1 is KGHDR and CDR2 SFDVKD. With 4 bases clipped from V and 8 bases from J, the junction kept 16 bases outside the gene matches. This CDR3 contains 17 residues. The CDR3 is CATSDVIGGSRIDEQFF. Here the CDR3 DNA reads TGTGCCACCAGTGACGTCATAGGGGGCTCAAGGATTGATGAGCAGTTCTTC.

The sample holds many counts of this clonotype. CDR3 in amino acids: CASSRGQVDEQYF. The DNA of the CDR3 is TGTGCCAGCAGCAGGGGACAGGTGGACGAGCAGTACTTC. This sequence joins TRBV7-2 and TRBJ2-7, with 8 bases that match TRBD1. J was trimmed by 5 bases and V by 5 bases; bases with no gene match: 5. The CDR3 is made up of 13 amino acids. Germline lookup yields CDR1 SGHTA and CDR2 FQGNSA. The full variable domain, rest sourced from reference TRBV7-2 and TRBJ2-7, is GAGVSQSPSNKVTEKGKDVELRCDPISGHTALYWYRQSLGQGLEFLIYFQGNSAPDKSGLPSDRFSAERTGGSVSTLTIQRTQQEDSAVYLCASSRGQVDEQYFGPGTRLTVT.

As concerns this clonotype: Being one base from a much bigger clone, this may be a read error. The chain recombines TRBV7-8 with TRBJ2-7; TRBD1 matches at 7 bases. J lost 7 bases, V lost 6 bases, and 9 bases had no gene match. Germline loops: CDR1 SGHVS, CDR2 FQNEAQ. The CDR3 has 13 residues. The chain's CDR3 is CASRQTGVGEQYF. In DNA, the CDR3 is TGTGCCAGCAGGCAAACAGGGGTGGGTGAGCAGTACTTC. Looking up the rest from reference TRBV7-8 and TRBJ2-7 gives the full variable domain: GAGVSQSPRYKVAKRGQDVALRCDPISGHVSLFWYQQALGQGPEFLTYFQNEAQLDKSGLPSDRFFAERPEGSVSTLKIQRTQQEDSAVYLCASRQTGVGEQYFGPGTRLTVT.

V and J are TRBV21-1 and TRBJ2-7. TRBV21-1 is a pseudogene segment. This CDR3 region has 18 residues. CDR3 protein: CASSTPRERLRSGYEQYF. CDR3 nucleotide sequence: TGTGCCAGCAGCACGCCAAGGGAAAGACTGCGAAGTGGATACGAGCAGTACTTC.

This clonotype was detected many times. The rearrangement links TRBV27 to TRBJ2-1; 7 bases are a match to TRBD1. The germline V gene has CDR1 MNHEY and CDR2 SMNVEV (reference sequence). The CDR3 covers 14 residues. The junction had 6 bases not matched to a gene; V was cut back by 8 bases and J by 2 bases. This CDR3 reads CASERTGAYNEQFF. The DNA for the CDR3 is TGTGCCAGCGAACGGACAGGTGCCTACAATGAGCAGTTCTTC.

This clonotype showed up many times. The chain employs TRBV20-1 and TRBJ2-5; 9 bases fit TRBD1. V lost 4 bases to trimming and J lost 2 bases; unmatched junction nucleotides: 8. The CDR3 consists of 15 residues. Germline lookup yields CDR1 DFQATT and CDR2 SNEGSKA (reference sequence). The CDR3 protein is CSAIKGTGNQETQYF. CDR3 sequence (DNA): TGCAGTGCTATTAAAGGGACAGGGAATCAAGAGACCCAGTACTTC.

This clonotype was picked up a small number of times. This could be a read error, since a much larger clone is one nucleotide away. The chain links TRBV6-2 or TRBV6-3 to TRBJ2-5; 9 bases map to TRBD1. Germline assignment: CDR1 MNHEY and CDR2 SVGEGT. This CDR3 is 13 amino acids long. With 6 bases clipped from V and 11 bases from J, the junction kept 10 bases outside the gene matches. As DNA, the CDR3 is TGTGCCAGCAGGGGGACAGGGAAAAATGAGCAGTACTTC. Amino acids: CASRGTGKNEQYF.

This clonotype occurred a few times. V gene TRBV20-1 combines with J gene TRBJ2-3; 12 bases fit TRBD2. The CDR3 is made up of 15 amino acids. Germline V gene sequence: CDR1 DFQATT, CDR2 SNEGSKA (reference sequence). V gave up 0 bases and J gave up 4 bases; unmatched junction bases: 2. In DNA, the CDR3 is TGCAGTGCTAGAGAGGCTAGCGGGGGGGCAGATACGCAGTATTTT. Protein sequence: CSAREASGGADTQYF.

The chain combines TRBV18 with TRBJ2-1; TRBD1 matches 9 bases. V gave up 4 bases and J gave up 5 bases; unmatched junction bases: 6. The CDR3 contains 15 residues. Germline V CDR1 and CDR2: KGHSH, LQKENI. CDR3 in DNA: TGTGCCAGCTCACTAACGGGACAGGGTAACAATGAGCAGTTCTTC. It codes for CASSLTGQGNNEQFF.

This clonotype was seen a few times. This may be a read error: a much more frequent sequence differs by one nucleotide. V is TRBV6-5 and J is TRBJ2-1, with D possibly matching TRBD1 (5 bases). The end of the DNA aligns better with TRBJ2-7, so the J call may be wrong. The CDR3 sequence is 14 residues long. Germline lookup yields CDR1 MNHEY and CDR2 SVGAGI. The CDR3 DNA follows: TGTGCCAGCAAATTGGGGCCTCGGTACAATGAGCAGTACTTC. Its translation is CASKLGPRYNEQYF.

This clonotype was counted only a few times. The chain carries TRBV6-2 or TRBV6-3 and TRBJ2-7; TRBD1 matches 11 bases. Germline trimming cut 5 bases from V and 4 bases from J; bases unmatched to any gene: 7. The length of the CDR3 is 15 residues. The germline CDR1 and CDR2 sequences are MNHEY and SVGEGT. This CDR3 reads CASSERDRGLYEQYF. The CDR3 nucleotides read TGTGCCAGCAGTGAGCGGGACAGGGGGTTATACGAGCAGTACTTC.

The rearrangement uses TRBV7-2 and TRBJ1-1; 10 nucleotides agree with TRBD1. The CDR3 has 14 residues. The germline gives CDR1 SGHTA, CDR2 FQGNSA. The V segment lost 6 bases and the J segment 6 bases; nucleotides outside the gene matches: 7. Here the CDR3 DNA reads TGTGCCAGCAGAATTCCGGGACAGGGGCCTGAAGCTTTCTTT. It specifies CASRIPGQGPEAFF. The variable domain in full, completed from reference TRBV7-2 and TRBJ1-1, reads GAGVSQSPSNKVTEKGKDVELRCDPISGHTALYWYRQSLGQGLEFLIYFQGNSAPDKSGLPSDRFSAERTGGSVSTLTIQRTQQEDSAVYLCASRIPGQGPEAFFGQGTRLTVV.

Comment on this clonotype: The junction and the germline gene differ at one end; a read error may be behind it. This chain uses TRBV6-2 or TRBV6-3 with TRBJ2-2; weak D call: TRBD2 (5 bases). The CDR3 is 13 residues long. CDR1 and CDR2 (germline): MNHEY, SVGEGT. The CDR3 is CASREANAGELFF. CDR3 DNA sequence: TGTGCCAGCAGGGAGGCGAACGCCGGGGAGCTGTTTTTT.